The entry below describes one T cell receptor beta chain. This PCR relied on a set of 60 Vbeta primers and 13 Jbeta primers. Repertoires were generated with immunoSEQ multiplex PCR, while TCRdb's copy carries only in-frame clones and drops some. The repertoire includes 66,000 or so clones, 70% to 90% of them detected once, and approximately 1.5% sits in the top ten. This sample stems from a study of cytomegalovirus exposure and HLA in healthy donors. The trim removed 2 bases at V and 6 bases at J, leaving 7 bases unmatched. The CDR3 is 16 amino acids. Germline V lookup: CDR1 KGHSH, CDR2 LQKENI. The TCR originated in a man between 25 and 39 years old in good health and CMV-seropositive. The V and J genes are TRBV18 and TRBJ2-2, with 9 bases that match TRBD1. Input material: PBMCs. As DNA, the CDR3 is TGTGCCAGCTCACCAACGGGACAGGGTCTTGCCGGGGAGCTGTTTTTT. This sequence encodes CASSPTGQGLAGELFF.